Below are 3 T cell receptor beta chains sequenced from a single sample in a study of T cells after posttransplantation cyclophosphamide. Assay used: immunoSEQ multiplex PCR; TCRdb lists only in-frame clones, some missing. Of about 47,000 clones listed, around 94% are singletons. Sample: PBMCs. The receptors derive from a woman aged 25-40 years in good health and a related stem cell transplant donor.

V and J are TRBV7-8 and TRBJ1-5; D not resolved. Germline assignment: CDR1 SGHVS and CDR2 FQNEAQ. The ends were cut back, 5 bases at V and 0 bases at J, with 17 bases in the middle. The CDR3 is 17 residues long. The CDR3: CASSPTAAVYSNQPQHF. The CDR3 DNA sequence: TGTGCCAGCAGCCCCACAGCGGCCGTGTATAGCAATCAGCCCCAGCATTTT.

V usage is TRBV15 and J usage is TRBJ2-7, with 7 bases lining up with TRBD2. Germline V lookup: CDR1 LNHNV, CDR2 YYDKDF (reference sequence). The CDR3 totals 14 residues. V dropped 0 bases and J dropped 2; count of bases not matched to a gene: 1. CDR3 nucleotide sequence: TGTGCCACCAGCAGAGATGCGGGGGCCTACGAGCAGTACTTC. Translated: CATSRDAGAYEQYF.

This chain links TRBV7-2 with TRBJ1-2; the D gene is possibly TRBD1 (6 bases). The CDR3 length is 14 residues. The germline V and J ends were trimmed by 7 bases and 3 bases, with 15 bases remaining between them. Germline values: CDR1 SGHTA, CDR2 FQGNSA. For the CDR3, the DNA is TGTGCCAGCAACCGGGACACCCAAGACTATGGCTACACCTTC. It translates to CASNRDTQDYGYTF.